The 23 T cell receptor beta chains in this list originate from one sample, sequenced in a study of cytomegalovirus exposure and HLA in healthy donors. Libraries were prepared by immunoSEQ multiplex PCR; TCRdb keeps only in-frame clonotypes and omits some of them. The repertoire holds 150,000 to 200,000 clones, with around nine tenths as singletons. The sample consisted of PBMCs. All receptors come from a man between 18 and 29 years old in good health and CMV-seropositive.

The chain recombines TRBV11-1 with TRBJ2-7; possibly TRBD2 for D (6 bases). The V gene's germline CDR1 is SGHAT and CDR2 FQDESV (reference sequence). V lost 6 bases and J lost 2, with 14 bases in between. CDR3 size: 14 residues. CDR3 DNA: TGTGCCAGCAGTTTTGCGGGGCGAGCCTACGAGCAGTACTTC. It specifies CASSFAGRAYEQYF.

The genes are TRBV7-3 and TRBJ2-5, with 7 bases aligning to TRBD2. Looked up from germline, CDR1 is SGHTA and CDR2 is FQGTGA. V was pared by 2 bases and J by 2 bases, with 5 bases of the junction left unmatched. This CDR3 spans 15 amino acids. CDR3 loop: CASSLRGRGQETQYF. CDR3 in DNA: TGTGCCAGCAGCTTACGCGGGAGAGGACAAGAGACCCAGTACTTC.

The chain employs TRBV5-1 and TRBJ2-2, with 10 bases aligning to TRBD2. J gave up 4 bases and V 5 bases, and 5 bases lay outside the gene matches. Germline CDR1 is SGHRS and CDR2 is YFSETQ. CDR3 length: 15 residues. Written as DNA, the CDR3 is TGCGCCAGCAGGATAGCGGGGGGACCCACCGGGGAGCTGTTTTTT. Its translation: CASRIAGGPTGELFF.

This clone was observed a handful of times. The V and J genes are TRBV28 and TRBJ2-3; 14 bases agree with TRBD2. The CDR3 loop spans 18 amino acids. Per germline, CDR1 MDHEN and CDR2 SYDVKM. The junction had 6 bases not matched to a gene; V was cut back by 4 bases and J by 0 bases. The CDR3 is CASSYGLAGGSSTDTQYF. The CDR3 region has the DNA TGTGCCAGCAGTTACGGACTAGCGGGGGGCTCTAGCACAGATACGCAGTATTTT.

This chain joins TRBV27 and TRBJ1-1; D not certain. The CDR3 spans 14 residues. Trimming took off 3 bases at V and 1 base at J, with 9 bases between the two ends. Per the germline V gene, CDR1 is MNHEY and CDR2 is SMNVEV (reference sequence). The CDR3 loop is CASSFSTGNTEAFF. CDR3 bases: TGTGCCAGCAGTTTCTCCACGGGGAACACTGAAGCTTTCTTT.

This chain connects TRBV19 to TRBJ1-2; 7 nucleotides line up with TRBD1. V was clipped by 3 bases and J by 6 bases; unmatched bases: 13. The CDR3 has 16 amino acids. Germline V gene data show CDR1 as LNHDA and CDR2 as SQIVND (reference sequence). The CDR3 nucleotides are TGTGCCAGTAGTATCCCGGGCTTAGGGGGCGCAGATGGCTACACCTTC. It encodes CASSIPGLGGADGYTF. The variable domain in full, completed from reference TRBV19 and TRBJ1-2, reads DGGITQSPKYLFRKEGQNVTLSCEQNLNHDAMYWYRQDPGQGLRLIYYSQIVNDFQKGDIAEGYSVSREKKESFPLTVTSAQKNPTAFYLCASSIPGLGGADGYTFGSGTRLTVV.

This clone was observed a handful of times. The chain combines TRBV6-4 with TRBJ2-1; 7 nucleotides align to TRBD2. V shed 0 bases, J shed 7 bases, and the junction held 6 bases outside the gene matches. Germline V lookup: CDR1 MRHNA, CDR2 SNTAGT. The CDR3 is made up of 15 amino acids. This CDR3 reads CASSDSAGAGNEQFF. The DNA for the CDR3 is TGTGCCAGCAGTGACTCGGCGGGAGCGGGGAATGAGCAGTTCTTC.

This clone was recorded a few times. The chain uses TRBV28 and TRBJ2-7, with D possibly matching TRBD1 (6 bases). Germline V gene lookup returns CDR1 MDHEN and CDR2 SYDVKM. CDR3 length equals 15 residues. V dropped 5 bases and J dropped 1 base, with 15 bases sitting between them. The CDR3 coding sequence is TGTGCCAGCAGTCGCACCGGGACACGTTCCTACGAGCAGTACTTC. Its protein product is CASSRTGTRSYEQYF. Complete variable domain (other parts from reference TRBV28 and TRBJ2-7): DVKVTQSSRYLVKRTGEKVFLECVQDMDHENMFWYRQDPGLGLRLIYFSYDVKMKEKGDIPEGYSVSREKKERFSLILESASTNQTSMYLCASSRTGTRSYEQYFGPGTRLTVT.

This clone has a handful of counts. The gene calls are TRBV6-4 and TRBJ2-3; 13 bases are a match to TRBD2. Germline V gene data show CDR1 as MRHNA and CDR2 as SNTAGT. Trimming took 7 bases from V and 0 from J; bases not matched to a gene: 4. The CDR3 is made up of 16 amino acids. The CDR3 DNA reads as TGTGCCAGCACTCCGACTAGCGGGGGGAGCACAGATACGCAGTATTTT. Translation gives CASTPTSGGSTDTQYF.

The chain couples TRBV29-1 to TRBJ1-3, with TRBD1 as a possible D gene (5 bases). The CDR3 is 13 amino acids. V was trimmed by 7 bases and J by 3 bases, leaving 13 bases between them. Germline V CDR1 and CDR2: SQVTM, ANQGSEA. CDR3 in DNA: TGCAGCGCCGGGACTCACGGTGGAAACACCATATATTTT. It codes for CSAGTHGGNTIYF.

This chain's CDR3 is CATHPGTGVVPGEQYF. In nucleotides, the CDR3 is TGTGCCACCCACCCCGGGACAGGGGTCGTCCCGGGAGAGCAGTACTTC. The V and J genes are TRBV6-6 and TRBJ2-7; TRBD1 agrees at 10 bases. With V trimmed by 10 bases and J by 7 bases, 19 bases remained unmatched. The CDR3 extends over 16 amino acids. CDR1 is MNHNY and CDR2 is SVGAGI in the germline V gene (reference sequence).

The genes are TRBV11-2 and TRBJ1-5; no firm D call. V was shortened by 0 bases and J by 6 bases, with 9 bases between the two germline ends. Germline CDR1 is SGHAT and CDR2 is FQNNGV. The CDR3 has 14 residues. The CDR3 loop reads CASSLDQAGQPQHF. The DNA for the CDR3 is TGTGCCAGCAGCTTAGATCAGGCCGGTCAGCCCCAGCATTTT.

This rearrangement joins TRBV2 to TRBJ1-3, with 7 bases matching TRBD1. The germline gives CDR1 SNHLY, CDR2 FYNNEI. CDR3 size: 14 residues. V shed 4 bases, J shed 2 bases, and the junction held 2 bases outside the gene matches. The CDR3 region has the DNA TGTGCCAGCAGTGTAGGGACAGCTGGAAACACCATATATTTT. As protein: CASSVGTAGNTIYF.

This clone has just one count. The chain is built from TRBV6-5 and TRBJ2-1, with TRBD2 matching 7 bases. J lost 12 bases, V lost 6 bases, and 11 bases had no gene match. The CDR3 sequence is 13 residues long. CDR1 is MNHEY, CDR2 SVGAGI, per germline. The CDR3 spells CASRGDYGTLQFF. The CDR3 DNA follows: TGTGCCAGCAGAGGGGACTACGGAACCTTGCAGTTCTTC.

This chain links TRBV6-1 with TRBJ2-1; possible D gene TRBD2, 7 bases. Looked up from germline, CDR1 is MNHNS and CDR2 is SASEGT. Trimming removed 7 bases at V and 5 bases at J, with 18 bases between. The CDR3 contains 15 residues. The DNA of the CDR3 is TGTGCCAGCACCCAACGGGGGGCGCCCGACAATGAGCAGTTCTTC. It yields the protein CASTQRGAPDNEQFF.

The J gene is TRBJ2-3, the V gene TRBV19, with TRBD1 matching over 7 bases. The germline V gene has CDR1 LNHDA and CDR2 SQIVND (reference sequence). Trimming removed 3 bases from V and 2 bases from J; junction bases left unmatched: 5. CDR3 length: 15 amino acids. The CDR3 sequence is CASSMTGQTTDTQYF. As DNA, the CDR3 is TGTGCCAGTAGTATGACGGGACAGACCACAGATACGCAGTATTTT.

V is TRBV11-2 and J is TRBJ1-2; the match to TRBD1 covers 9 bases. Looked up from germline, CDR1 is SGHAT and CDR2 is FQNNGV. The CDR3 runs to 14 residues. V was clipped by 5 bases and J by 8 bases; unmatched bases: 9. This chain's CDR3 is CASSMGQGINGYTF. CDR3 in DNA: TGTGCCAGCAGCATGGGACAGGGAATAAACGGCTACACCTTC.

This clone was detected a few times. The chain couples TRBV6-1 to TRBJ2-7; weak D call: TRBD1 (8 bases). From germline, CDR1 is MNHNS and CDR2 SASEGT. Trimming took off 4 bases at V and 3 bases at J, with 19 bases between the two ends. The CDR3 consists of 16 residues. CDR3 nucleotides: TGTGCCAGCAGTGGGCACAGGGGGGGAGAAAGCTACGAGCAGTACTTC. It codes for CASSGHRGGESYEQYF.

This chain connects TRBV5-5 to TRBJ1-2; no reliable D call. V was trimmed by 5 bases and J by 9 bases, leaving 11 bases between them. The CDR3 has 11 residues. The germline V gene has CDR1 SGHKS and CDR2 YYEKEE (reference sequence). The CDR3 bases are TGTGCCAGCAGTGTCACTGCTAGCTACACCTTC. It is translated as CASSVTASYTF.

This chain uses TRBV5-6 with TRBJ1-1; weak D call: TRBD1 (5 bases). V lost 0 bases to trimming and J lost 5 bases, with 8 bases between them. Germline V gene sequence: CDR1 SGHDT, CDR2 YYEEEE. The CDR3 has 13 residues. In DNA, the CDR3 is TGTGCCAGCAGCTTGGGCAGGGCAACTGAAGCTTTCTTT. Encoded protein: CASSLGRATEAFF.

In DNA form, the CDR3 reads TGTGCCAGCAGCTTAGGGTGGGAGTACCGCGGCACCGGGGAGCTGTTTTTT. Translation gives CASSLGWEYRGTGELFF. This chain joins TRBV7-2 and TRBJ2-2; the D gene is possibly TRBD2 (5 bases). The ends were cut back, 1 base at V and 4 bases at J, with 16 bases in the middle. Per the germline V gene, CDR1 is SGHTA and CDR2 is FQGNSA. The CDR3 is 17 residues long.

The chain has TRBV18 and TRBJ2-1; 7 nucleotides line up with TRBD1. Per the germline V gene, CDR1 is KGHSH and CDR2 is LQKENI. The CDR3 length is 15 residues. V lost 6 bases, J lost 6 bases, and 11 bases stayed unmatched. CDR3 residues: CASSRPGTAINEQFF. The CDR3 nucleotides are TGTGCCAGCTCTCGTCCCGGGACAGCGATCAATGAGCAGTTCTTC.

V gene TRBV5-6 combines with J gene TRBJ1-2; D ambiguous. This CDR3 spans 16 amino acids. Germline V gene data show CDR1 as SGHDT and CDR2 as YYEEEE. The germline V and J ends were trimmed by 1 base and 0 bases, with 13 bases remaining between them. The CDR3 region is CASSLLTVKTNYGYTF. The DNA of the CDR3 is TGTGCCAGCAGCTTGTTAACTGTTAAGACTAACTATGGCTACACCTTC.